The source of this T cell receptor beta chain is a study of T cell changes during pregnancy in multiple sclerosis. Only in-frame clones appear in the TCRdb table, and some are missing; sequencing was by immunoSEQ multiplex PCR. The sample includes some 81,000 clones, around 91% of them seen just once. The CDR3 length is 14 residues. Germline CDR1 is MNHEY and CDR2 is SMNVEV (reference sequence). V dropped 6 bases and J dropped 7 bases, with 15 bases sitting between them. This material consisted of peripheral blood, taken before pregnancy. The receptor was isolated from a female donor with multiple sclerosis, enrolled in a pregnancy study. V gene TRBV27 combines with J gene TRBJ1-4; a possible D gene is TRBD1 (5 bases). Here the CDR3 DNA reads TGTGCCAGCAGCCTTTTGGGGGGGGTTGAAAAACTGTTTTTT. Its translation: CASSLLGGVEKLFF.